This T cell receptor (beta chain) was retrieved from a study of T cell repertoires in ileal Crohn's disease. The wider study: Postoperative therapy was given to about half: about a dozen thiopurines, around 17 anti-TNF agents. Study-wide results and limits: Active smokers at surgery had more clonal expansions than non-smokers.

TCRB immunosequencing input was about 0.55 micrograms of biopsy DNA per sample. The assay was immunoSEQ multiplex PCR, and TCRdb's table has in-frame clones only and misses some. The data contain approximately 27,000 clones, roughly 77% of them singletons. A few counts support this clone. Its antigen remains unknown. Germline V gene sequence: CDR1 GTSNPN, CDR2 SVGIG (reference sequence). The CDR3 covers 15 residues. The trim removed 2 bases at V and 4 bases at J, leaving 5 bases unmatched. The specimen sequenced was ileal tissue. The receptor comes from an adult with Crohn's disease. V is TRBV30 and J is TRBJ2-1, with 10 bases fitting TRBD1. As DNA, the CDR3 is TGTGCCTGGAGTTTCCGACAGGGGGCTTACAATGAGCAGTTCTTC. Amino acid sequence: CAWSFRQGAYNEQFF.